This T cell receptor (beta chain) originates from a study of T cells in Graves' hyperthyroidism and ophthalmopathy. The source material, RNA transcripts, was used to amplify TCR beta CDR3 regions. The TCR CDR3 first-round RT-PCR relied on the HTBI primer set. TCRdb redid the calling of the multiplex PCR reads with MiXCR, one entry per CDR3 protein. Among roughly 580,000 distinct CDR3 sequences, more than 45% were seen once, and the ten largest hold 8% to 8.5%. The CDR3 totals 17 residues. Germline V gene lookup returns CDR1 SQVTM and CDR2 ANQGSEA. Trimming removed 0 bases from V and 6 bases from J; junction bases left unmatched: 13.

This chain joins TRBV29-1 and TRBJ1-2, with 10 bases lining up with TRBD1. Sequenced input: peripheral blood or thyroid tissue (not recorded which). The TCR was taken from a woman between 18 and 30 years old with Graves' hyperthyroidism. For the CDR3, the DNA is TGCAGCGTTGAAGATCATCTCGGACAGGGGGTTCGGGATGGCTACACCTTC. As protein: CSVEDHLGQGVRDGYTF.